This TCR beta chain was sequenced during a study of T-cell memory formation after mild COVID-19. For the study at large: TCR clusters largely stayed donor specific.

On this clonotype: Its antigen is undetermined.

Study findings and constraints: Day 37-peaking second-wave clones had unconfirmed SARS-CoV-2 specificity. CD4+ contracting clones lay mainly in CM and EM, CD8+ ones in EMRA. A second wave expanding day 15 to 37 was CD4+-biased; contracting clones were balanced.

In TCRdb, the 5' RACE reads were re-called with MiXCR into one record per CDR3 protein. The data contain about 110,000 distinct CDR3 sequences, 15% to 20% of them singletons. Trimming stripped 4 bases from V and 1 base from J, with 9 bases between. The CDR3 runs to 15 residues. Germline-derived CDR1 and CDR2 are SGHRS and YFSETQ. Input material: PBMCs or a T cell subset sorted from them (not recorded which). The clonotype originates from a man between 18 and 35 years old who had mild COVID-19 (a few samples of this study predate the infection). Cell type and time point are not known. The gene calls are TRBV5-1 and TRBJ2-6; D is unclear. The CDR3 spells CASSLDPSGANVLTF. CDR3 nucleotides: TGCGCCAGCAGCCTCGACCCGTCTGGGGCCAACGTCCTGACTTTC.